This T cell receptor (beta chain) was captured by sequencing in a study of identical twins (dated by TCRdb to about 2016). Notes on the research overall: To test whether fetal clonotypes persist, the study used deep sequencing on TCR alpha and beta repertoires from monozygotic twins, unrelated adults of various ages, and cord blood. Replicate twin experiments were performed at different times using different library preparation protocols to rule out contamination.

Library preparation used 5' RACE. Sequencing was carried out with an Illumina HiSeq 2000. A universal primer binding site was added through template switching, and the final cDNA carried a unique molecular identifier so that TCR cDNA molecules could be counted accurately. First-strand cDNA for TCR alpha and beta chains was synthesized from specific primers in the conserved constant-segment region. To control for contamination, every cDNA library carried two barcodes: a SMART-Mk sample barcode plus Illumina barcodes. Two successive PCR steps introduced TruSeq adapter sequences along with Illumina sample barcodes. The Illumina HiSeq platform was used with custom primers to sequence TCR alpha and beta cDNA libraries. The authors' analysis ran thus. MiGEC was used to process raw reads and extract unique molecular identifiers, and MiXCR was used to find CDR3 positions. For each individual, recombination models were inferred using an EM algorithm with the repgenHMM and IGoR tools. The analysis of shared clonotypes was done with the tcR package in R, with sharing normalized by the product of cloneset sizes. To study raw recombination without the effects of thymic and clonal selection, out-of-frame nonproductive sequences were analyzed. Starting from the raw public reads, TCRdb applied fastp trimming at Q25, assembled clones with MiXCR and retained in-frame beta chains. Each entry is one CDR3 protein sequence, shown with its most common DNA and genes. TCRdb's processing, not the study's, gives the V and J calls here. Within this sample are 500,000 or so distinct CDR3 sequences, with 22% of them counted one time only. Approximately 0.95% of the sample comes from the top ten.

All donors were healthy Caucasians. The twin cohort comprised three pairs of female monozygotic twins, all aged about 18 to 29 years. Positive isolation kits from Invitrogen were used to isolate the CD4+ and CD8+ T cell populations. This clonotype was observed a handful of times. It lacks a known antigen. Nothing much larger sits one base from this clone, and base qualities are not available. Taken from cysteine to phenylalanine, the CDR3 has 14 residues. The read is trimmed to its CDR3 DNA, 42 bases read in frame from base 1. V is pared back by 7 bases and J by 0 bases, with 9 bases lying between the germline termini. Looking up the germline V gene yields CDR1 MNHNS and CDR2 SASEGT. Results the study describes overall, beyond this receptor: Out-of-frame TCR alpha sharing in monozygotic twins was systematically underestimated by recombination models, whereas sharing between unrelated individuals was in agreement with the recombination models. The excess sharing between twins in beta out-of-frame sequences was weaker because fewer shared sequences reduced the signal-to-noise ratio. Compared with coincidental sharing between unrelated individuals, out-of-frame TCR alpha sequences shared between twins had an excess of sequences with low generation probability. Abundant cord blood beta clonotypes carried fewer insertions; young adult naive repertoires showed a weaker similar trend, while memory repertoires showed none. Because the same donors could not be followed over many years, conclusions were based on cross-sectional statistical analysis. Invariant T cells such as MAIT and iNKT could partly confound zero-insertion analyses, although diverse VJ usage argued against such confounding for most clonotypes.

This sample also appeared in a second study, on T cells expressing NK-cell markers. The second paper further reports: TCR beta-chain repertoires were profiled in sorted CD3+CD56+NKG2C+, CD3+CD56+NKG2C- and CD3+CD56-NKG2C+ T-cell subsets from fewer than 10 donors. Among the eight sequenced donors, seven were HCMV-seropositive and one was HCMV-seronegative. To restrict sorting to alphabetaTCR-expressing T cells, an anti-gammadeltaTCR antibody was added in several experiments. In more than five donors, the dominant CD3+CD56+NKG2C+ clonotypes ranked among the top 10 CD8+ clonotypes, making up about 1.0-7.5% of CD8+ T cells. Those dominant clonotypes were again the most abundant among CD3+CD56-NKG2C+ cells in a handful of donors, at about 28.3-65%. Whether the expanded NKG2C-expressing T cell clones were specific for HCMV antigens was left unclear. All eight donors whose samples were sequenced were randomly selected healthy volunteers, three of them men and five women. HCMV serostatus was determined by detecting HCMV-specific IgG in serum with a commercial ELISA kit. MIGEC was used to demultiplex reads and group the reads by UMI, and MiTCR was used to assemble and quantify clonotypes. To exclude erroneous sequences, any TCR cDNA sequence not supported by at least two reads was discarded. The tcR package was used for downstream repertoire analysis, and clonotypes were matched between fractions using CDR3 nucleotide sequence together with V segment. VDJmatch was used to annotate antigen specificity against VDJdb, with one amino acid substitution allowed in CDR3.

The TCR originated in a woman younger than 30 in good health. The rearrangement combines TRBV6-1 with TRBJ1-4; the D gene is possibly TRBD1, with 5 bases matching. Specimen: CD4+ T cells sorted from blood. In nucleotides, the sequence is TGTGCCAGCACCATGACAGCAACTAATGAAAAACTGTTTTTT. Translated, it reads CASTMTATNEKLFF.